Below are 23 T cell receptor beta chains sequenced from a single sample in a study of blood T cell repertoires in COVID-19. The data were produced by immunoSEQ multiplex PCR, yet TCRdb's version contains in-frame clones alone and is incomplete. The sample includes about 85,000 clones, around 91% of them seen just once. Sequenced input: peripheral blood. These receptors were collected from a woman older than 75 with active or convalescent COVID-19.

This clone was seen once. The chain combines TRBV5-1 with TRBJ2-2; 11 nucleotides line up with TRBD2. V shed 6 bases, J shed 0 bases, and the junction held 7 bases outside the gene matches. CDR3 size: 17 residues. CDR1 and CDR2 from the germline V gene are SGHRS and YFSETQ. The DNA of the CDR3 is TGCGCCAGCAAGACTAGCGGGAACCTCGCGAACACCGGGGAGCTGTTTTTT. Amino acids: CASKTSGNLANTGELFF.

V is TRBV27 and J is TRBJ2-5; possible D gene TRBD1, 5 bases. V lost 6 bases to trimming and J lost 0 bases, with 17 bases between them. CDR1 MNHEY and CDR2 SMNVEV come from the germline V gene (reference sequence). There are 16 residues in the CDR3. This chain's CDR3 is CASSLLTTANQETQYF. DNA for the CDR3: TGTGCCAGCAGCCTCCTGACGACAGCCAACCAAGAGACCCAGTACTTC.

This chain connects TRBV3-1 (or the pseudogene TRBV3-2) to TRBJ2-1; 10 nucleotides agree with TRBD2. Germline trimming cut 0 bases from V and 0 bases from J; bases unmatched to any gene: 5. The CDR3 totals 18 residues. Per the germline V gene, CDR1 is LGHDT and CDR2 is YNNKEL (reference sequence). The CDR3 region has the DNA TGTGCCAGCAGCCAAGAGGGACTAGCGTTAAGCTCCTACAATGAGCAGTTCTTC. Translating gives CASSQEGLALSSYNEQFF.

This clone was observed a handful of times. DNA for the CDR3: TGTGCCAGCATCTCCGAGGGACTAGCGGGAGGTGGAACCGGGGAGCTGTTTTTT. This gives the protein CASISEGLAGGGTGELFF. The chain combines TRBV5-5 with TRBJ2-2; 15 positions match TRBD2. Germline lookup yields CDR1 SGHKS and CDR2 YYEKEE (reference sequence). V shed 6 bases, J shed 5 bases, and the junction held 11 bases outside the gene matches. This CDR3 contains 18 residues.

The V and J genes are TRBV10-3 and TRBJ1-3; 8 bases are shared with TRBD1. Germline CDR1 is ENHRY and CDR2 is SYGVKD. There are 14 residues in the CDR3. With 7 bases clipped from V and 6 bases from J, the junction kept 8 bases outside the gene matches. Here the CDR3 reads CAITADRDVNTIYF. CDR3 nucleotides: TGTGCCATCACCGCGGACAGGGACGTAAACACCATATATTTT.

The CDR3 bases are TGCGCCAGCAGCGGGACTTCGTCCCCGGGGTACGAGCAGTACTTC. Its translation: CASSGTSSPGYEQYF. V gene TRBV5-1 combines with J gene TRBJ2-7; D possibly corresponds to TRBD2 (6 bases). Trimming shortened V by 4 bases and J by 4 bases, and 18 bases separated the two germline ends. The CDR3 consists of 15 residues. Germline CDR1 is SGHRS and CDR2 is YFSETQ.

The chain carries TRBV11-2 and TRBJ1-2; D is possibly TRBD1 (6 bases). Per germline, CDR1 SGHAT and CDR2 FQNNGV. With 2 bases removed from V and 8 bases from J, the gap between germline ends came to 18 bases. The CDR3 contains 15 residues. For the CDR3, the DNA is TGTGCCAGCAGCTTATCGGGGACAAAACGGAGCGGCTACACCTTC. It encodes CASSLSGTKRSGYTF.

The chain links TRBV24-1 to TRBJ2-5; perhaps TRBD2 as D (6 bases). The germline V and J ends were trimmed by 4 bases and 1 base, with 12 bases remaining between them. Germline lookup yields CDR1 KGHDR and CDR2 SFDVKD. The CDR3 totals 15 residues. The CDR3 DNA reads TGTGCCACCAGTGACCCGACTAGTTTCCAAGAGACCCAGTACTTC. Its translation is CATSDPTSFQETQYF.

Here the CDR3 DNA reads TGTGCCAGCAGAGCTTGGGCGGGAGGAAACACCGGGGAGCTGTTTTTT. The encoded protein is CASRAWAGGNTGELFF. The rearrangement uses TRBV28 and TRBJ2-2; 8 bases line up with TRBD2. The CDR3 is made up of 16 amino acids. Germline lookup yields CDR1 MDHEN and CDR2 SYDVKM. The ends lost 6 bases at V and 2 bases at J; junction bases unmatched: 8. The complete variable domain, with remaining parts taken from reference TRBV28 and TRBJ2-2, reads DVKVTQSSRYLVKRTGEKVFLECVQDMDHENMFWYRQDPGLGLRLIYFSYDVKMKEKGDIPEGYSVSREKKERFSLILESASTNQTSMYLCASRAWAGGNTGELFFGEGSRLTVL.

V is TRBV25-1 and J is TRBJ2-7, with D possibly being TRBD2 (5 bases). Trimming removed 4 bases at V and 2 bases at J, with 9 bases between. The CDR3 extends over 13 amino acids. CDR1 and CDR2 from the germline V gene are MGHDK and SYGVNS. CDR3: CASSVTTAYEQYF. The CDR3, as DNA: TGTGCCAGCAGTGTGACTACGGCCTACGAGCAGTACTTC.

The chain links TRBV27 to TRBJ2-6; D may be TRBD1 (6 bases). CDR3 length: 17 residues. The germline CDR1 and CDR2 sequences are MNHEY and SMNVEV (reference sequence). V lost 3 bases and J lost 0, with 12 bases in between. The CDR3 here is CASSFAGVASGANVLTF. Here the CDR3 DNA reads TGTGCCAGCAGTTTTGCAGGGGTTGCCTCTGGGGCCAACGTCCTGACTTTC.

V gene TRBV2 combines with J gene TRBJ2-1, with 7 bases lining up with TRBD2. Germline V gives CDR1 SNHLY, CDR2 FYNNEI. J lost 3 bases, V lost 7 bases, and 3 bases had no gene match. This CDR3 comprises 13 residues. CDR3 protein: CASTRESYNEQFF. CDR3 bases: TGTGCCAGCACGCGGGAGAGCTACAATGAGCAGTTCTTC.

V and J are TRBV5-6 and TRBJ2-1; 9 nucleotides line up with TRBD2. This CDR3 region has 14 residues. Germline values: CDR1 SGHDT, CDR2 YYEEEE. V was pared by 3 bases and J by 9 bases, with 7 bases of the junction left unmatched. CDR3 nucleotide sequence: TGTGCCAGCAGCTCCCCTTCTAGCGGGACTGAGCAGTTCTTC. Translation gives CASSSPSSGTEQFF.

The rearrangement links TRBV12-3 or TRBV12-4 to TRBJ2-5; TRBD1 might be the D (5 bases). The V end lost 2 bases, the J end lost 3 bases, and 7 bases lay between the germline ends. The CDR3 consists of 13 residues. The CDR3, as DNA: TGTGCCAGCAGTTTAAACAGGAAAGAGACCCAGTACTTC. Translated: CASSLNRKETQYF.

The chain combines TRBV19 with TRBJ2-1; D unresolved. Germline CDR1 LNHDA, CDR2 SQIVND (reference sequence). This CDR3 region has 14 residues. The germline V and J ends were trimmed by 1 base and 7 bases, with 11 bases remaining between them. CDR3 amino acids: CASSIGPTSNEQFF. The CDR3 DNA is TGTGCCAGTAGTATAGGCCCGACATCAAATGAGCAGTTCTTC.

The J gene is TRBJ2-1, the V gene TRBV7-2; the match to TRBD2 covers 8 bases. The J segment lost 3 bases and the V segment lost 5 bases, leaving 6 bases of the junction unmatched. In germline, CDR1 is SGHTA, CDR2 FQGNSA. The CDR3 is made up of 15 amino acids. This CDR3 is CASSPQRESYNEQFF. Written as DNA, the CDR3 is TGTGCCAGCAGCCCACAGCGGGAGAGCTACAATGAGCAGTTCTTC.

Only a few counts were recorded for this clone. This chain joins TRBV27 and TRBJ2-3, with D perhaps TRBD2 (6 bases). V lost 5 bases and J 3 bases, leaving 12 bases between the germline ends. Germline CDR1 and CDR2: MNHEY and SMNVEV (reference sequence). The CDR3 runs 14 residues. As DNA, the CDR3 is TGTGCCAGCAGTCCTCGACTAGGAACAGATACGCAGTATTTT. Translating it yields CASSPRLGTDTQYF.

This clone was seen more than once but under ten times. The chain uses TRBV6-5 and TRBJ2-3; 7 bases agree with TRBD2. The CDR3 totals 14 residues. J gave up 2 bases and V 6 bases, and 5 bases lay outside the gene matches. Germline V lookup: CDR1 MNHEY, CDR2 SVGAGI. This CDR3 is CASSGRTPTDTQYF. For the CDR3, the DNA is TGTGCCAGCAGCGGGAGGACCCCCACAGATACGCAGTATTTT.

The genes are TRBV5-1 and TRBJ2-3; TRBD1 aligns across 7 bases. The CDR3 length is 16 residues. CDR1 SGHRS and CDR2 YFSETQ come from the germline V gene. J was trimmed by 0 bases and V by 0 bases; bases with no gene match: 4. CDR3: CASSLGTGLSTDTQYF. Here the CDR3 DNA reads TGCGCCAGCAGCTTGGGGACAGGCCTAAGCACAGATACGCAGTATTTT.

The chain couples TRBV23-1 to TRBJ1-5; no definite D call. TRBV23-1 is an open reading frame, and its role is uncertain. Between the trimmed V and J ends, which lost 4 bases and 7 bases, there was a span of 5 bases. The CDR3 loop spans 11 amino acids. CDR3: CASSRRQPQHF. CDR3 coding DNA: TGCGCCAGCAGTCGGAGACAGCCCCAGCATTTT.

This clone was detected once. The chain recombines TRBV24-1 with TRBJ2-2; possibly TRBD1 for D (5 bases). The V and J ends lost 5 bases and 0 bases respectively, with 12 bases between them. The CDR3 runs to 16 residues. Germline assignment: CDR1 KGHDR and CDR2 SFDVKD. The CDR3 is CATSVIDSPNTGELFF. CDR3 DNA sequence: TGTGCCACCAGTGTTATCGACAGCCCGAACACCGGGGAGCTGTTTTTT.

The chain carries TRBV18 and TRBJ1-4; TRBD1 matches at 7 bases. The length of the CDR3 is 15 residues. Trimming removed 2 bases from V and 7 bases from J; junction bases left unmatched: 7. Per the germline V gene, CDR1 is KGHSH and CDR2 is LQKENI. Here the CDR3 reads CASSPKTGFSEKLFF. The CDR3, as DNA: TGTGCCAGCTCACCAAAGACAGGGTTTAGTGAAAAACTGTTTTTT.

The CDR3 loop reads CSVDRQGAGDTQYF. The CDR3 region has the DNA TGCAGCGTTGACCGGCAGGGGGCTGGAGATACGCAGTATTTT. The chain carries TRBV29-1 and TRBJ2-3, with 8 bases lining up with TRBD1. The trim removed 3 bases at V and 5 bases at J, leaving 7 bases unmatched. This CDR3 comprises 14 residues. Germline values: CDR1 SQVTM, CDR2 ANQGSEA.